This T cell receptor beta chain is drawn from a study of blood T cell repertoires in COVID-19. Study-wide context: The samples span acute and convalescent COVID-19 from the United States, Italy and Spain.

Some clones are missing from TCRdb's copy, which holds only in-frame ones; the method was immunoSEQ multiplex PCR. The sample includes roughly 63,000 clones, around 90% of them seen just once. CDR3 length: 14 amino acids. The germline CDR1 and CDR2 sequences are MNHEY and SMNVEV (reference sequence). Trimming pared 6 bases from V and 4 bases from J, leaving 15 bases between. This clone was picked up a small number of times. The origin of this receptor is a human donor in a cohort sampled during active COVID-19. The rearrangement joins TRBV27 to TRBJ1-1; no definite D call. Sample: peripheral blood. In DNA form, the CDR3 reads TGTGCCAGCAGCCCCGCGCAGCGGGGCACTGAAGCTTTCTTT. The encoded protein is CASSPAQRGTEAFF.